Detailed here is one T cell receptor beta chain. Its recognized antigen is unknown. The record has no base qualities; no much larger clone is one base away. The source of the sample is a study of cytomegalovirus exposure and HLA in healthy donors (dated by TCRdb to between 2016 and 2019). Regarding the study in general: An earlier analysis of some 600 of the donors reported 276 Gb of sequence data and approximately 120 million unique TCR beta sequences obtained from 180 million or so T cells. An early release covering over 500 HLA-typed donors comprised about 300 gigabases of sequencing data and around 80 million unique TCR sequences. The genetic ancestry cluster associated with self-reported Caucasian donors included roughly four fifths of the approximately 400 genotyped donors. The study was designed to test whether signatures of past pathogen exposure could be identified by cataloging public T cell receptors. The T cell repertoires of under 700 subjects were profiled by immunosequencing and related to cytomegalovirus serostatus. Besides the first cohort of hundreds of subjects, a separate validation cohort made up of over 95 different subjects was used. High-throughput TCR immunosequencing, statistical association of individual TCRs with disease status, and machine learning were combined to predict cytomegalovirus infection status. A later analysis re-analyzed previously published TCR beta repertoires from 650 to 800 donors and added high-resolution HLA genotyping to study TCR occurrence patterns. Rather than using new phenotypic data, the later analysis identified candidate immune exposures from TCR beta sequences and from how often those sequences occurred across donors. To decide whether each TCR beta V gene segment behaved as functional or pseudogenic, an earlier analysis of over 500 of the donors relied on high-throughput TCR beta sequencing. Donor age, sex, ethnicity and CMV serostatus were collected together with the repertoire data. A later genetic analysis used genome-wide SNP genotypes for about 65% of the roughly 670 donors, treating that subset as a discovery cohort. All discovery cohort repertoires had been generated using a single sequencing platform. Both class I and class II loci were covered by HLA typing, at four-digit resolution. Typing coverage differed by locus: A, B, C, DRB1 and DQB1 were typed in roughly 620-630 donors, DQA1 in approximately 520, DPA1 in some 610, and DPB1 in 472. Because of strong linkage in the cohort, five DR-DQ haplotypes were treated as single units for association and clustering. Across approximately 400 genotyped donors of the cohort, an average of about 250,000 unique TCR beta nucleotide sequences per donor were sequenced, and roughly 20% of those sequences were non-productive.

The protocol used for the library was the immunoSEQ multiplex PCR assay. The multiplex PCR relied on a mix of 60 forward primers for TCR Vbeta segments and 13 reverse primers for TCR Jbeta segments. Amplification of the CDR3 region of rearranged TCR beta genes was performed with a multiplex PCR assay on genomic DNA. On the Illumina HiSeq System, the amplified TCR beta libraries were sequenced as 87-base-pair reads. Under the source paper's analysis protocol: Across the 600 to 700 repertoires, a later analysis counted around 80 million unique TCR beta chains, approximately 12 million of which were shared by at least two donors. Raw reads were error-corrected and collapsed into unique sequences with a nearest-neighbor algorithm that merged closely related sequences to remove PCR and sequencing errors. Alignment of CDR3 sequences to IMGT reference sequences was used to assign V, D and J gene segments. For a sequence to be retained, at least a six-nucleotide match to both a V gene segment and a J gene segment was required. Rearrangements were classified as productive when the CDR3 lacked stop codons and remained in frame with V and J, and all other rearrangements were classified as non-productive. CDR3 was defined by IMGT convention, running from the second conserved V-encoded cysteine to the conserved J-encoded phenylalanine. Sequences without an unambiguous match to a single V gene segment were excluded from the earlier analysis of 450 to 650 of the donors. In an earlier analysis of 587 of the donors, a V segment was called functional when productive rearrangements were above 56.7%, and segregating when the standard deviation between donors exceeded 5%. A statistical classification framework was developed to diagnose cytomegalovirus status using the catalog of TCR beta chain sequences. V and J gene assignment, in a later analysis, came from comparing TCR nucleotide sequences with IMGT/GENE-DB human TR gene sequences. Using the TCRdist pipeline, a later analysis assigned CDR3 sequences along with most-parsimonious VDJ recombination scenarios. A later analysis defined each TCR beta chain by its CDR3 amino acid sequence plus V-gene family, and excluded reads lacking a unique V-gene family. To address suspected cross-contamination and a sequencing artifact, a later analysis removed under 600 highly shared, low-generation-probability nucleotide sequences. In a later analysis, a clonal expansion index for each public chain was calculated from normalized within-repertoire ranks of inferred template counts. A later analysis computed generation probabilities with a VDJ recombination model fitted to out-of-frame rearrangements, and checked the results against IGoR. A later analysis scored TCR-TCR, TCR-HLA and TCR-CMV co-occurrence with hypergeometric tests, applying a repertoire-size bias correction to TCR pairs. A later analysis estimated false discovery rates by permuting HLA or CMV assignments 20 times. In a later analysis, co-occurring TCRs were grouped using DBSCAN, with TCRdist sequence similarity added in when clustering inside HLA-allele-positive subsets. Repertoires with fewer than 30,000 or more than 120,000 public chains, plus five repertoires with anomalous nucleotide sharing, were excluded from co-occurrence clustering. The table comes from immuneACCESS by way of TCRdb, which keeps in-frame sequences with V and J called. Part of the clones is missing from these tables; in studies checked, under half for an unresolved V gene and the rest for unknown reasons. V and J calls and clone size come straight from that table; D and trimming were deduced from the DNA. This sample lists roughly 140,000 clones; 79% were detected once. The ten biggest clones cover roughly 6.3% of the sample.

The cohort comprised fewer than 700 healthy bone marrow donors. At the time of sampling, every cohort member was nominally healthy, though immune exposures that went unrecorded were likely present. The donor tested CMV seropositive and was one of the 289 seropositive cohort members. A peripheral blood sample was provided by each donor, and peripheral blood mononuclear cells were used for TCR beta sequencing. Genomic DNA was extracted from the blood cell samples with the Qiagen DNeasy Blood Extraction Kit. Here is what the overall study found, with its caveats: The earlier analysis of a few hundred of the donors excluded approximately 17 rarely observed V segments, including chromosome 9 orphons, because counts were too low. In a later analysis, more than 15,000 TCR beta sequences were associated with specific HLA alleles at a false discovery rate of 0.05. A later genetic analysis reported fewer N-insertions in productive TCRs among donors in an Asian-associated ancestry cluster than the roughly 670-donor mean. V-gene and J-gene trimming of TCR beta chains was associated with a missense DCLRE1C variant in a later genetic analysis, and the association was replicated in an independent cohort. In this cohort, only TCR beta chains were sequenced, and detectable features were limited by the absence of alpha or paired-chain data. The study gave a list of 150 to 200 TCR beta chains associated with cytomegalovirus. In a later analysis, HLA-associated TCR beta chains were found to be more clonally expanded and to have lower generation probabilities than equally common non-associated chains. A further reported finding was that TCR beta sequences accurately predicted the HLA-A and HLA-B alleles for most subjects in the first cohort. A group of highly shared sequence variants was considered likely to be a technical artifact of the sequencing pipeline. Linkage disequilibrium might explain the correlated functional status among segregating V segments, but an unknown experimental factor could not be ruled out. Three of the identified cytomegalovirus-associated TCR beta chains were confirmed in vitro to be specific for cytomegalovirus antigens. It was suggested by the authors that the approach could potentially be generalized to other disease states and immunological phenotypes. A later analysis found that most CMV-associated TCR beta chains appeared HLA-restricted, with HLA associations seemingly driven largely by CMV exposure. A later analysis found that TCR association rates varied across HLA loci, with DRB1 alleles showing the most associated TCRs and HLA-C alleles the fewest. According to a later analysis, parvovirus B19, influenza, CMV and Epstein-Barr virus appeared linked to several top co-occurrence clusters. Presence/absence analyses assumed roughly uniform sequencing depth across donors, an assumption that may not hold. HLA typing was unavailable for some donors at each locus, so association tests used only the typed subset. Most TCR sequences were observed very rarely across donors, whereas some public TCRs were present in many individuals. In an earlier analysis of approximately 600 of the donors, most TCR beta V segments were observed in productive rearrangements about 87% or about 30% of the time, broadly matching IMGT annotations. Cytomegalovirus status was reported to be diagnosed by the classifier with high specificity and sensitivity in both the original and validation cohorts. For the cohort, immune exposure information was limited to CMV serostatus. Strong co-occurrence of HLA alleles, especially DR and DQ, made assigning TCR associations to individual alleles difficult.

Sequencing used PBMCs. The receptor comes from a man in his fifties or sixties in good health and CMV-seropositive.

Here is the DNA: TGTGCCAGCAGAACCCCTCGAGCAGGGAAGGCAGATACGCAGTATTTT. This yields the protein CASRTPRAGKADTQYF. This chain is built from TRBV28 and TRBJ2-3; TRBD1 is possibly the D segment (5 matching bases). A distance of 20 bases separates the germline ends of V and J, which lose 6 bases and 4 bases respectively. The CDR3 covers 16 residues, taking in both the cysteine and the phenylalanine. Just CDR3 DNA is preserved here, 48 bases in frame from base 1. CDR1 and CDR2, per the germline V gene, are MDHEN and SYDVKM.